This T cell receptor (beta chain) was profiled in a study of blood T cell repertoires in COVID-19. About the research overall: The cDNA or gDNA used as material had been derived from T cells, B-cell-depleted T cells, or PBMCs.

Produced via immunoSEQ multiplex PCR; TCRdb's table is partial and in-frame only. The sample holds around 230,000 clones, roughly 90% seen once. V dropped 4 bases and J dropped 1 base, with 10 bases sitting between them. Germline V gene data show CDR1 as KGHSH and CDR2 as LQKENI. This CDR3 is 15 amino acids long. This receptor was obtained from a man aged 55 to 70 who had recovered from COVID-19. The V call is TRBV18, the J call TRBJ2-2, with a tentative D call TRBD1 (5 bases). The material sequenced was peripheral blood. The CDR3 loop is CASSQGMWNTGELFF. CDR3 nucleotide sequence: TGTGCCAGCTCACAGGGGATGTGGAACACCGGGGAGCTGTTTTTT.